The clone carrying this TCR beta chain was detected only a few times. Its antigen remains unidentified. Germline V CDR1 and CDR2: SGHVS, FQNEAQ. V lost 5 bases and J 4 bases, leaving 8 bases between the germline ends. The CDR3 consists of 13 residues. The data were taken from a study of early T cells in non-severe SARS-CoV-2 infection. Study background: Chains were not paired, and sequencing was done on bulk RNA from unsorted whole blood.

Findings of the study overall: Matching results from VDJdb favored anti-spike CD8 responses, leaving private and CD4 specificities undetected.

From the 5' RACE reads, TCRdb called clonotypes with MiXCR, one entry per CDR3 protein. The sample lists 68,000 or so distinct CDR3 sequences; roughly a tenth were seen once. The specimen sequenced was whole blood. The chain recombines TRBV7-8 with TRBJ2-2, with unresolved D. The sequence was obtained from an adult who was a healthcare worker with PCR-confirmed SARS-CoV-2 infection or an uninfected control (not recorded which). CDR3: CASSAPGTGELFF. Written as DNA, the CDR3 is TGTGCCAGCAGCGCACCGGGCACCGGGGAGCTGTTTTTT.